A selection of T cell receptor beta chains follows, all from one sample in a study of T cell responses to AZD1222 COVID-19 vaccine. The assay was immunoSEQ multiplex PCR, and TCRdb's table has in-frame clones only and misses some. The sample shows some 30,000 clones, about nine tenths of them seen only once. The specimen comprised peripheral blood, sampled on day 0 of AZD1222 vaccination. All receptors derive from an adult in good health. Both conserved end residues are part of each CDR3. Each record gives: clone size, J gene, D gene, V gene, CDR3 protein, CDR3 DNA. The D gene is left open where the match is weak. Size is omitted from some rows. Given values are once, few, many or a class for expanded clones.

-,TRBJ2-7,-,TRBV2,CASSDRAYEQYF,TGTGCCAGCAGCGATAGGGCCTACGAGCAGTACTTC
-,TRBJ2-3,TRBD2,TRBV7-6,CASSFMRGLASSTDTQYF,TGTGCCAGCAGCTTTATGAGAGGACTAGCGAGTAGCACAGATACGCAGTATTTT
-,TRBJ1-6,-,TRBV27,CASSSPQGSKSPLHF,TGTGCCAGCAGTTCCCCCCAGGGTAGCAAGTCACCCCTCCACTTT
-,TRBJ1-2,TRBD1,TRBV4-2,CASSAGTGGPYGYTF,TGTGCCAGCAGCGCGGGGACAGGGGGCCCGTATGGCTACACCTTC
-,TRBJ2-7,-,TRBV10-2,CASSEMGRVKTF,TGCGCCAGCAGTGAGATGGGAAGGGTCAAGACCTTC
-,TRBJ1-2,-,TRBV30,CAWSGAYTGRSSGYTF,TGTGCCTGGAGTGGGGCGTATACAGGGAGATCCTCTGGCTACACCTTC
-,TRBJ2-2,TRBD2,TRBV10-1,CASSPFPPGLASTGELFF,TGCGCCAGCAGTCCATTTCCTCCGGGACTAGCGTCGACCGGGGAGCTGTTTTTT
-,TRBJ1-2,-,TRBV6-1,CASSEALRVINYGYTF,TGTGCCAGCAGTGAAGCGCTTCGGGTTATTAACTATGGCTACACCTTC
-,TRBJ1-2,-,TRBV27,CASSLGRAGGYTF,TGTGCCAGCAGTTTAGGCAGGGCTGGGGGCTACACCTTC
-,TRBJ2-3,TRBD1,TRBV5-4,CASKPGQNTDTQYF,TGTGCCAGCAAACCGGGACAGAACACAGATACGCAGTATTTT
-,TRBJ2-3,-,TRBV7-9,CASSLAGRGTDTQYF,TGTGCCAGCAGCTTAGCTGGGCGGGGCACAGATACGCAGTATTTT
-,TRBJ1-2,TRBD1,TRBV5-4,CASSYPTGGGYTF,TGTGCCAGCAGCTACCCTACAGGGGGTGGCTACACCTTC
-,TRBJ2-1,-,TRBV7-9,CASSWSPNEQFF,TGTGCCAGCAGCTGGAGCCCTAATGAGCAGTTCTTC
-,TRBJ1-1,-,TRBV5-4,CASKIPGVNTEAFF,TGTGCCAGCAAGATTCCGGGAGTGAACACTGAAGCTTTCTTT
-,TRBJ2-7,-,TRBV4-3,CASSDGDSSGEQYF,TGCGCCAGCAGCGACGGAGACAGTTCGGGCGAGCAGTACTTC
-,TRBJ2-7,TRBD2,TRBV6-5,CASSSRGSLYEQYF,TGTGCCAGCAGTTCGCGGGGGTCTTTATACGAGCAGTACTTC
-,TRBJ2-1,-,TRBV28,CASSFGGTYNEQFF,TGTGCCAGCAGTTTTGGGGGGACCTACAATGAGCAGTTCTTC
-,TRBJ1-1,TRBD1,TRBV4-3,CASSLGTGGSRNTEAFF,TGCGCCAGCAGCCTCGGAACAGGGGGTTCTCGGAACACTGAAGCTTTCTTT
-,TRBJ2-7,TRBD2,TRBV7-9,CASSQRTSLGEQYF,TGTGCCAGCAGCCAAAGGACTAGTTTAGGCGAGCAGTACTTC
-,TRBJ2-2,TRBD2,TRBV4-3,CAPSHTAGGRNTGELFF,TGCGCCCCCAGCCACACGGCGGGGGGGCGAAACACCGGGGAGCTGTTTTTT
-,TRBJ1-4,-,TRBV19,CASSLRGMSANEKLFF,TGTGCCAGTAGCCTGAGGGGGATGAGTGCTAATGAAAAACTGTTTTTT
few,TRBJ2-3,TRBD2,TRBV18,CASSSTSGGTDTQYF,TGTGCCAGCTCATCGACTAGCGGGGGCACAGATACGCAGTATTTT
-,TRBJ2-3,TRBD1,TRBV5-1,CASSLGTGVTDTQYF,TGCGCCAGCAGCTTGGGGACAGGGGTAACAGATACGCAGTATTTT
-,TRBJ1-2,-,TRBV4-1,CASSQQIQGSNYGYTF,TGCGCCAGCAGCCAACAGATACAGGGCAGTAACTATGGCTACACCTTC
-,TRBJ1-1,TRBD1,TRBV5-1,CASSTGQAPTEAFF,TGCGCCAGCAGCACGGGACAGGCCCCCACTGAAGCTTTCTTT
-,TRBJ1-1,-,TRBV10-1,CASSPLGRTEAFF,TGCGCCAGCAGCCCGTTGGGGAGGACTGAAGCTTTCTTT
-,TRBJ1-5,-,TRBV7-8,CASSRTDVNQPQHF,TGTGCCAGCAGCCGGACAGACGTCAATCAGCCCCAGCATTTT
-,TRBJ2-7,-,TRBV3-1/TRBV3-2,CASSSLYEQYF,TGTGCCAGCAGCTCCTTATACGAGCAGTACTTC
-,TRBJ1-1,-,TRBV6-6,CASITGTEAFF,TGTGCCAGCATCACCGGGACTGAAGCTTTCTTT
-,TRBJ1-6,-,TRBV5-4,CASSVGEQDNSPLHF,TGTGCCAGCAGCGTTGGGGAACAAGATAATTCACCCCTCCACTTT
-,TRBJ1-5,TRBD1,TRBV6-5,CASRRQGSGNQPQHF,TGTGCCAGCAGGCGACAGGGTTCGGGCAATCAGCCCCAGCATTTT
-,TRBJ1-5,-,TRBV28,CASSSGTAQPQHF,TGTGCCAGCAGTTCAGGGACCGCCCAGCCCCAGCATTTT
-,TRBJ1-1,-,TRBV30,CAWTGVNTEAFF,TGTGCCTGGACGGGGGTGAACACTGAAGCTTTCTTT
once,TRBJ1-6,-,TRBV5-6,CASSFAARQFDSPLHF,TGTGCCAGCAGCTTTGCCGCCCGACAGTTCGATTCACCCCTCCACTTT
-,TRBJ2-2,-,TRBV27,CASRPGTPGAGELFF,TGTGCCAGCAGACCCGGGACACCCGGGGCCGGGGAGCTGTTTTTT
-,TRBJ2-7,-,TRBV29-1,CSVQRGALYEQYF,TGCAGCGTTCAAAGGGGAGCGCTATACGAGCAGTACTTC
-,TRBJ1-2,TRBD1,TRBV30,CAWTPSGTGYGYTF,TGTGCCTGGACTCCTTCCGGGACAGGCTATGGCTACACCTTC